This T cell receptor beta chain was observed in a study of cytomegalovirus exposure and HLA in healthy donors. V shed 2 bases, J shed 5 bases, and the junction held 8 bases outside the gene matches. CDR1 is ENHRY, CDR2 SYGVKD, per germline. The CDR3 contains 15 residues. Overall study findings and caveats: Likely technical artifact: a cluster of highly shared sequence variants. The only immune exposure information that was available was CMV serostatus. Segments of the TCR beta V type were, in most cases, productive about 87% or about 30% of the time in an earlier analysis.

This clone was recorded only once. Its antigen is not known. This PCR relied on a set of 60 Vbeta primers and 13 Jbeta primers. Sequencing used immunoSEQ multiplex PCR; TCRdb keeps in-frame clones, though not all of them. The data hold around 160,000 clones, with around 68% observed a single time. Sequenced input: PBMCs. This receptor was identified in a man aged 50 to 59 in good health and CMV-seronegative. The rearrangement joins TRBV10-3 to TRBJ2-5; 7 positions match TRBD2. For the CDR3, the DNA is TGTGCCATCAGTGAGGAACTAGCGTTGAGGGAGACCCAGTACTTC. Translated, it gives CAISEELALRETQYF.